The present entry profiles one T cell receptor (beta chain) with its context. The antigen remains undetermined. Treatment in this sample: roughly 20 received Ad26.COV2.S at low or high dose, single or two shots; several received placebo; per-sample allocation not given. Sampling was done on day 63 after the first vaccine or placebo injection. These data originate in a study of Ad26.COV2.S vaccination and SARS-CoV-2 variants. Overall study results and limits: Researchers reported similar non-spike TCR breadth in vaccine and placebo recipients.

Libraries were prepared by immunoSEQ multiplex PCR; TCRdb keeps only in-frame clonotypes and omits some of them. Seen here are 400,000 or so clones, 75% to 90% observed once, and the top ten hold approximately 3.7%. V lost 6 bases and J 4 bases, leaving 9 bases between the germline ends. The germline V gene has CDR1 SGHRS and CDR2 YFSETQ. The CDR3 has 12 residues. Material: peripheral blood, obtained in a trial of Ad26.COV2.S vaccine versus placebo. This TCR came from a person between 18 and 65 years old who received the Ad26.COV2.S COVID-19 vaccine or a placebo. The gene calls are TRBV5-1 and TRBJ2-3, with D uncertain. CDR3 region: CASTLGSDTQYF. CDR3 nucleotide sequence: TGCGCCAGCACCCTGGGGTCAGATACGCAGTATTTT.